The 7 T cell receptor beta chains listed next were all sequenced from one sample in a study of cytotoxic CD8 clonotypes in ibrutinib-treated CLL. Only in-frame clones appear in the TCRdb table, and some are missing; sequencing was by immunoSEQ multiplex PCR. The sample contains about 180,000 clones, approximately 84% of which appear only once. The sample in question was PBMCs, obtained after 24 months of ibrutinib treatment. These receptors all stem from a human donor with chronic lymphocytic leukemia.

The chain uses TRBV6-1 and TRBJ1-5, with TRBD1 matching 8 bases. Germline CDR1 reads MNHNS; CDR2 reads SASEGT. V dropped 6 bases and J dropped 2; count of bases not matched to a gene: 6. The CDR3 consists of 15 residues. Here the CDR3 reads CASSDGQGGNQPQHF. CDR3 sequence (DNA): TGTGCCAGCAGCGATGGACAGGGCGGCAATCAGCCCCAGCATTTT.

The rearrangement links TRBV2 to TRBJ2-5, with D unresolved. CDR1 SNHLY and CDR2 FYNNEI come from the germline V gene. The CDR3 extends over 13 amino acids. Trimming took 4 bases from V and 1 from J, leaving 7 bases between them. The CDR3: CASSVWGQETQYF. CDR3 coding DNA: TGTGCCAGCAGTGTGTGGGGCCAAGAGACCCAGTACTTC.

Regarding this clone: Other DNA sequences in the sample encode the same CDR3. This chain connects TRBV30 to TRBJ1-3, with D unclear. V was shortened by 0 bases and J by 0 bases, with 6 bases between the two germline ends. Per the germline V gene, CDR1 is GTSNPN and CDR2 is SVGIG (reference sequence). The CDR3 consists of 14 residues. CDR3 region: CAWSVGSSGNTIYF. Written as DNA, the CDR3 is TGTGCCTGGAGTGTAGGGAGCTCTGGAAACACCATATATTTT.

CDR3: CATSRGMRRQVGNTIYF. The CDR3 coding sequence is TGTGCCACCAGCAGAGGAATGAGACGGCAGGTTGGAAACACCATATATTTT. The chain has TRBV15 and TRBJ1-3; no firm D call. Germline V gene data show CDR1 as LNHNV and CDR2 as YYDKDF (reference sequence). V was trimmed by 1 base and J by 3 bases, leaving 16 bases between them. The CDR3 consists of 17 residues.

The chain employs TRBV5-6 and TRBJ1-2; no firm D call. The CDR3 consists of 13 residues. In germline, CDR1 is SGHDT, CDR2 YYEEEE. V was pared by 1 base and J by 3 bases, with 7 bases between. This CDR3 is CASSLYKDYGYTF. CDR3 bases: TGTGCCAGCAGCTTGTACAAGGACTATGGCTACACCTTC. Using reference TRBV5-6 and TRBJ1-2 for the parts outside the CDR3, the full variable domain is DAGVTQSPTHLIKTRGQQVTLRCSPKSGHDTVSWYQQALGQGPQFIFQYYEEEERQRGNFPDRFSGHQFPNYSSELNVNALLLGDSALYLCASSLYKDYGYTFGSGTRLTVV.

V usage is TRBV6-4 and J usage is TRBJ1-2, with D unresolved. The CDR3 totals 15 residues. Germline CDR1 MRHNA, CDR2 SNTAGT. V was pared by 4 bases and J by 4 bases, with 16 bases between. CDR3 sequence reads: CASSADAHLGYGYTF. CDR3 DNA: TGTGCCAGCAGTGCGGACGCCCACTTGGGCTATGGCTACACCTTC.

The chain has TRBV7-6 and TRBJ1-1; D unresolved. V was pared by 2 bases and J by 0 bases, with 10 bases between. The CDR3 consists of 15 residues. CDR1 and CDR2 from the germline V gene are SGHVS and FNYEAQ. CDR3 sequence (DNA): TGTGCCAGCAGCTTAAGGGCCGGCATGAACACTGAAGCTTTCTTT. Translating gives CASSLRAGMNTEAFF.